Listed here are 14 T cell receptor beta chains from one sample, sequenced in a study of cytomegalovirus exposure and HLA in healthy donors. Method: immunoSEQ multiplex PCR; TCRdb's copy keeps in-frame clones and lacks some. The sample shows 110,000 or so clones, 70% to 90% of them seen only once. Sequences were obtained from PBMCs. These receptors all stem from a woman between 18 and 29 years old in good health and CMV-seronegative.

J is TRBJ2-2 and V is TRBV9, with D possibly being TRBD2 (5 bases). CDR3 length: 19 residues. Per germline, CDR1 SGDLS and CDR2 YYNGEE. Trimming shortened V by 0 bases and J by 0 bases, and 18 bases separated the two germline ends. The CDR3 DNA reads TGTGCCAGCAGCGTAGGTTTGCTGACACGGACTTCGAACACCGGGGAGCTGTTTTTT. This encodes CASSVGLLTRTSNTGELFF. The full variable domain, completed using reference TRBV9 and TRBJ2-2, is DSGVTQTPKHLITATGQRVTLRCSPRSGDLSVYWYQQSLDQGLQFLIQYYNGEERAKGNILERFSAQQFPDLHSELNLSSLELGDSALYFCASSVGLLTRTSNTGELFFGEGSRLTVL.

J is TRBJ2-1 and V is TRBV9; 7 nucleotides match TRBD1. The CDR3 has 15 amino acids. The ends lost 0 bases at V and 8 bases at J; junction bases unmatched: 8. Germline V gene data show CDR1 as SGDLS and CDR2 as YYNGEE. The CDR3 region has the DNA TGTGCCAGCAGCGTAGCCCCACGAGGGGGCGATGAGCAGTTCTTC. It encodes CASSVAPRGGDEQFF.

Ten or more counts support this clone. The chain has TRBV6-1 and TRBJ2-7; weak D call: TRBD2 (6 bases). V lost 3 bases and J lost 2, with 8 bases in between. Germline V gene sequence: CDR1 MNHNS, CDR2 SASEGT. The CDR3 spans 13 residues. The CDR3 DNA follows: TGTGCCAGCAGTGAGGGGAGGACCTACGAGCAGTACTTC. Its translation is CASSEGRTYEQYF.

The rearrangement joins TRBV7-9 to TRBJ1-4, with a possible D match to TRBD1 (6 bases). CDR3 length: 12 residues. CDR1 is SEHNR, CDR2 FQNEAQ, per germline (reference sequence). Trimming took 3 bases from V and 8 from J, leaving 7 bases between them. CDR3 nucleotide sequence: TGTGCCAGCAGCTTTACAGGGGAAAAACTGTTTTTT. Its translation: CASSFTGEKLFF.

V gene TRBV4-1 combines with J gene TRBJ2-7, with a tentative D call TRBD2 (5 bases). The CDR3 is 14 residues long. Germline-derived CDR1 and CDR2 are MGHRA and YSYEKL. Between the trimmed V and J ends, which lost 1 base and 0 bases, there was a span of 7 bases. CDR3 DNA sequence: TGCGCCAGCAGCCAAGCGGGGTTCTCCTACGAGCAGTACTTC. This encodes CASSQAGFSYEQYF.

The V and J genes are TRBV6-5 and TRBJ2-7, with D possibly TRBD2 on 6 matching bases. This CDR3 has 14 residues. Germline V gene sequence: CDR1 MNHEY, CDR2 SVGAGI. Trimming left V 8 bases short and J 0 bases short, with 14 bases between. For the CDR3, the DNA is TGTGCCAGCCGCGGGGACCGAACCTCCTACGAGCAGTACTTC. It encodes CASRGDRTSYEQYF.

DNA of the CDR3: TGTGCCAGCAAGGTCGGGGGAGTTTGGCACGAGCAGTACTTC. This gives the protein CASKVGGVWHEQYF. The chain links TRBV11-2 to TRBJ2-7, with a tentative D call TRBD2 (6 bases). V lost 7 bases, J lost 5 bases, and 18 bases lay in between. The CDR3 is made up of 14 amino acids. Per the germline V gene, CDR1 is SGHAT and CDR2 is FQNNGV.

The sample holds one count of this clone. The chain uses TRBV25-1 and TRBJ1-2; D might be TRBD1 (6 bases). The CDR3 length is 16 residues. Germline CDR1 MGHDK, CDR2 SYGVNS. V shed 4 bases and J shed 4 bases, with 19 bases lying between them. CDR3 loop: CASSGHWTSRGYGYTF. DNA for the CDR3: TGTGCCAGCAGTGGACACTGGACGTCCAGGGGCTATGGCTACACCTTC.

The chain employs TRBV6-5 and TRBJ2-7, with TRBD1 identical over 10 bases. CDR3 length equals 13 residues. V lost 9 bases, J lost 2 bases, and 4 bases stayed unmatched. The germline gives CDR1 MNHEY, CDR2 SVGAGI. This chain's CDR3 is CASTGTGAYEQYF. CDR3 in DNA: TGTGCCAGTACCGGGACAGGGGCCTACGAGCAGTACTTC.

The chain couples TRBV30 to TRBJ1-5; no clear D. V was clipped by 2 bases and J by 5 bases, with 13 bases between them. Germline V gives CDR1 GTSNPN, CDR2 SVGIG (reference sequence). The CDR3 covers 14 residues. CDR3 region: CAWSTGIGDQPQHF. The CDR3 nucleotides read TGTGCCTGGAGTACCGGGATCGGAGATCAGCCCCAGCATTTT.

The chain joins TRBV7-6 to TRBJ2-1, with 7 positions matching TRBD1. Per the germline V gene, CDR1 is SGHVS and CDR2 is FNYEAQ. This CDR3 is 14 amino acids long. V shed 5 bases, J shed 5 bases, and the junction held 6 bases outside the gene matches. This chain's CDR3 is CASSPPGQNNEQFF. CDR3 DNA sequence: TGTGCCAGCAGCCCTCCGGGACAGAACAATGAGCAGTTCTTC.

The V gene is TRBV10-3, the J gene TRBJ2-1; 8 nucleotides match TRBD1. Losses at the gene ends were 10 bases for V and 4 bases for J; bases not matched to a gene: 12. The V gene's germline CDR1 is ENHRY and CDR2 SYGVKD. The CDR3 has 15 residues. This CDR3 reads CATRKQGELYNEQFF. The CDR3 DNA is TGTGCCACTCGGAAACAGGGGGAACTTTACAATGAGCAGTTCTTC.

This rearrangement joins TRBV4-1 to TRBJ1-1; D unresolved. CDR1 is MGHRA, CDR2 YSYEKL, per germline. V was cut by 2 bases and J by 1 base, with 5 bases left in between. The CDR3 is 13 residues long. This chain's CDR3 is CASSQTGNTEAFF. For the CDR3, the DNA is TGCGCCAGCAGCCAAACGGGGAACACTGAAGCTTTCTTT.

The rearrangement joins TRBV7-3 to TRBJ2-3; 12 nucleotides align to TRBD2. CDR3 size: 14 residues. The V segment lost 4 bases and the J segment 6 bases; nucleotides outside the gene matches: 2. In germline, CDR1 is SGHTA, CDR2 FQGTGA. CDR3: CASSSSGGADTQYF. As DNA, the CDR3 is TGTGCCAGCAGCTCTAGCGGGGGGGCTGATACGCAGTATTTT.